These 21 T cell receptor beta chains were sequenced from one sample in a study of blood T cell repertoires in COVID-19. Sequenced by immunoSEQ multiplex PCR; TCRdb stores in-frame clones only, minus some. This sample yields tens of thousands of clones, of which approximately 78% are seen a single time; approximately 1.3% belongs to the top ten. Source material: peripheral blood. These TCRs come from a woman at least 80 years old with acute or convalescent COVID-19.

V gene TRBV6-5 combines with J gene TRBJ1-2, with D maybe TRBD1 (6 bases). This CDR3 contains 13 residues. Trimming left V 10 bases short and J 3 bases short, with 15 bases between. Germline assignment: CDR1 MNHEY and CDR2 SVGAGI. CDR3 sequence reads: CANSVQGDYGYTF. The DNA of the CDR3 is TGTGCCAATTCAGTACAGGGCGACTATGGCTACACCTTC.

The chain joins TRBV11-3 to TRBJ2-1; TRBD1 aligns across 8 bases. The CDR3 loop spans 16 amino acids. The J segment lost 7 bases and the V segment lost 0 bases, leaving 8 bases of the junction unmatched. CDR1 and CDR2 (germline): SGHNT, YENEEA. CDR3 bases: TGTGCCAGCAGCTTAGAAACCAGGGGGCGCGCAAATGAGCAGTTCTTC. Its translation is CASSLETRGRANEQFF.

The chain is built from TRBV29-1 and TRBJ1-5; 7 nucleotides line up with TRBD1. The CDR3 contains 15 residues. Germline assignment: CDR1 SQVTM and CDR2 ANQGSEA. The J segment lost 0 bases and the V segment lost 7 bases, leaving 9 bases of the junction unmatched. CDR3: CSATGAGGSNQPQHF. The CDR3 DNA reads TGCAGCGCCACAGGGGCCGGGGGTAGCAATCAGCCCCAGCATTTT.

This CDR3 is CASSLKVGTYEQYF. CDR3 in DNA: TGTGCCAGCAGTTTAAAGGTGGGCACCTACGAGCAGTACTTC. The chain uses TRBV27 and TRBJ2-7; no reliable D call. The CDR3 is made up of 14 amino acids. Germline-derived CDR1 and CDR2 are MNHEY and SMNVEV (reference sequence). The ends were cut back, 2 bases at V and 2 bases at J, with 10 bases in the middle.

The chain links TRBV27 to TRBJ2-2; the D gene is possibly TRBD1 (5 bases). V was trimmed by 10 bases and J by 3 bases, leaving 12 bases between them. This CDR3 has 13 residues. The germline CDR1 and CDR2 sequences are MNHEY and SMNVEV (reference sequence). CDR3 amino acids: CATQGFDTGELFF. DNA of the CDR3: TGTGCCACCCAGGGTTTCGACACCGGGGAGCTGTTTTTT.

CDR3 DNA: TGTGCCAGCACCGAAGGAGGGGAAGAGACCCAGTACTTC. Translated: CASTEGGEETQYF. V is TRBV5-6 and J is TRBJ2-5, with D possibly being TRBD2 (6 bases). Germline CDR1 SGHDT, CDR2 YYEEEE. The CDR3 is made up of 13 amino acids. V was shortened by 6 bases and J by 3 bases, with 12 bases between the two germline ends.

V usage is TRBV3-1 (or the pseudogene TRBV3-2) and J usage is TRBJ1-4; the match to TRBD1 covers 7 bases. The CDR3 runs to 13 residues. With V trimmed by 4 bases and J by 7 bases, 3 bases remained unmatched. Germline CDR1 LGHDT, CDR2 YNNKEL (reference sequence). The CDR3 DNA reads TGTGCCAGCAGCCTTCAGGGGGGTGAAAAACTGTTTTTT. This sequence encodes CASSLQGGEKLFF.

The rearrangement uses TRBV19 and TRBJ1-3; no reliable D call. V was shortened by 7 bases and J by 1 base, with 20 bases between the two germline ends. The CDR3 sequence is 17 residues long. Germline loops: CDR1 LNHDA, CDR2 SQIVND (reference sequence). The CDR3 DNA reads as TGTGCCAGTACCCAGCGGACCTTGGCATTATCTGGAAACACCATATATTTT. Encoded protein: CASTQRTLALSGNTIYF.

This clone appeared once. The J gene is TRBJ2-7, the V gene TRBV9; the D gene is possibly TRBD2 (6 bases). There are 15 residues in the CDR3. From germline, CDR1 is SGDLS and CDR2 YYNGEE. Trimming cost V 3 bases and J 4 bases, with 17 bases left between them. The CDR3: CASSGFGGDGYEQYF. The CDR3 nucleotides are TGTGCCAGCAGCGGGTTCGGAGGGGACGGTTACGAGCAGTACTTC.

V usage is TRBV29-1 and J usage is TRBJ2-5, with D tentatively TRBD2 (6 bases). Germline V lookup: CDR1 SQVTM, CDR2 ANQGSEA. The V gene lost 6 bases and the J gene lost 5 bases, with 19 bases spanning the gap. CDR3 length: 14 amino acids. CDR3 DNA: TGCAGCGTGCTACGGGGGACGGGGCGGGAGACCCAGTACTTC. This sequence encodes CSVLRGTGRETQYF.

This chain's CDR3 is CASSQVTGFMNTEAFF. CDR3 DNA: TGTGCCAGCAGCCAGGTGACAGGGTTCATGAACACTGAAGCTTTCTTT. The chain joins TRBV3-1 (or the pseudogene TRBV3-2) to TRBJ1-1; 7 nucleotides line up with TRBD1. CDR1 is LGHDT and CDR2 is YNNKEL in the germline V gene (reference sequence). The junction had 7 bases not matched to a gene; V was cut back by 3 bases and J by 0 bases. CDR3 length equals 16 residues.

There are many counts of this clone. The chain is built from TRBV7-9 and TRBJ2-3; D gene uncertain. V was trimmed by 1 base and J by 9 bases, leaving 8 bases between them. This CDR3 region has 12 residues. Germline CDR1 reads SEHNR; CDR2 reads FQNEAQ (reference sequence). CDR3 nucleotide sequence: TGTGCCAGCAGCTTAGGGGCAGGCACGCAGTATTTT. The encoded protein is CASSLGAGTQYF.

The chain combines TRBV7-9 with TRBJ1-2; TRBD1 matches at 7 bases. Per germline, CDR1 SEHNR and CDR2 FQNEAQ (reference sequence). After removal of 5 bases from V and 4 bases from J, the junction contained 4 bases not matched to a gene. This CDR3 is built from 13 residues. CDR3 in amino acids: CASSGGQFYGYTF. In DNA form, the CDR3 reads TGTGCCAGCAGCGGGGGACAGTTCTATGGCTACACCTTC.

The J gene is TRBJ1-4, the V gene TRBV6-6; 8 bases map to TRBD1. V was clipped by 6 bases and J by 7 bases; unmatched bases: 7. CDR1 is MNHNY, CDR2 SVGAGI, per germline (reference sequence). The CDR3 is 14 amino acids. CDR3 in amino acids: CASRDRAEGEKLFF. For the CDR3, the DNA is TGTGCCAGCAGGGACAGGGCTGAGGGTGAAAAACTGTTTTTT.

The V call is TRBV27, the J call TRBJ2-2; no clear D gene. In germline, CDR1 is MNHEY, CDR2 SMNVEV (reference sequence). The V end lost 3 bases, the J end lost 4 bases, and 9 bases lay between the germline ends. The CDR3 spans 14 residues. CDR3 amino acids: CASSFYSSTGELFF. The DNA for the CDR3 is TGTGCCAGCAGTTTCTATTCGAGCACCGGGGAGCTGTTTTTT.

The chain uses TRBV28 and TRBJ2-7; TRBD1 might be the D (6 bases). Trimming removed 9 bases from V and 4 bases from J, with 13 bases in between. Germline lookup yields CDR1 MDHEN and CDR2 SYDVKM. The CDR3 spans 12 residues. The CDR3 reads CASRQVNYEQYF. DNA of the CDR3: TGTGCCAGTAGACAGGTTAATTACGAGCAGTACTTC.

The chain has TRBV4-1 and TRBJ1-4, with a possible D match to TRBD1 (6 bases). Germline V lookup: CDR1 MGHRA, CDR2 YSYEKL. Deletions cut 5 bases from V and 8 bases from J, with 21 bases between. The CDR3 length is 16 residues. The CDR3 is CASSTVQGRMREKLFF. The CDR3 region has the DNA TGCGCCAGCAGCACCGTCCAGGGGCGGATGCGGGAAAAACTGTTTTTT.

This chain joins TRBV18 and TRBJ2-3, with TRBD2 identical over 10 bases. The CDR3 extends over 16 amino acids. With V trimmed by 6 bases and J by 5 bases, 11 bases remained unmatched. Germline CDR1 reads KGHSH; CDR2 reads LQKENI. The CDR3 DNA is TGTGCCAGCTCGTTGCTTAGCGGGGGGCCGGTAGATACGCAGTATTTT. This gives the protein CASSLLSGGPVDTQYF.

This clone was found a few times. The chain is built from TRBV18 and TRBJ1-1; D is possibly TRBD1 (5 bases). The V gene's germline CDR1 is KGHSH and CDR2 LQKENI. Trimming took 3 bases from V and 11 from J, leaving 16 bases between them. The CDR3 length is 13 residues. The CDR3 reads CASSPGPGLTAFF. The CDR3 DNA is TGTGCCAGCTCACCTGGCCCAGGGTTGACGGCTTTCTTT. Complete variable domain (other parts from reference TRBV18 and TRBJ1-1): NAGVMQNPRHLVRRRGQEARLRCSPMKGHSHVYWYRQLPEEGLKFMVYLQKENIIDESGMPKERFSAEFPKEGPSILRIQQVVRGDSAAYFCASSPGPGLTAFFGQGTRLTVV.

This clone was seen only once. The genes are TRBV6-5 and TRBJ2-5; 9 nucleotides align to TRBD1. Germline V lookup: CDR1 MNHEY, CDR2 SVGAGI. The CDR3 spans 15 residues. Trimming removed 6 bases from V and 4 bases from J; junction bases left unmatched: 9. The CDR3 spells CASRSDRGLAETQYF. The CDR3, as DNA: TGTGCCAGCAGATCGGACAGGGGTCTAGCAGAGACCCAGTACTTC.

CDR3 loop: CASSPQGLGYSGANVLTF. Here the CDR3 DNA reads TGTGCCAGCAGTCCCCAGGGGCTTGGATACTCTGGGGCCAACGTCCTGACTTTC. The chain is built from TRBV6-6 and TRBJ2-6; tentatively, D is TRBD1 (6 bases). Germline lookup yields CDR1 MNHNY and CDR2 SVGAGI (reference sequence). V was trimmed by 5 bases and J by 0 bases, leaving 17 bases between them. The CDR3 has 18 residues.